The subject of this entry is one T cell receptor beta chain. Its antigen is unknown. Base qualities are not provided; no much larger clone lies one nucleotide away. The sample comes from a study of cytomegalovirus exposure and HLA in healthy donors (dated by TCRdb to the late 2010s). Looking at the study overall: An earlier analysis of several hundred of the donors reported roughly 300 Gb of sequence data and approximately 120 million unique TCR beta sequences obtained from roughly 170 million T cells. Roughly 300 gigabases of sequencing data and approximately 92 million unique TCR sequences made up an early release that covered fewer than 650 HLA-typed donors. Of the approximately 400 genotyped donors, 65% to 90% fell in the genetic ancestry cluster associated with self-reported Caucasian donors. The study aimed to test whether cataloging public T cell receptors could reveal signatures of past pathogen exposure. The study profiled the T cell repertoires of hundreds of subjects by immunosequencing and related them to cytomegalovirus serostatus. In addition to the first cohort of about 650 subjects, a separate validation cohort of under 150 different subjects was used. The study combined high-throughput TCR immunosequencing, statistical association of individual TCRs with disease status, and machine learning to predict cytomegalovirus infection status. A later analysis re-analyzed previously published TCR beta repertoires from about 730 donors and added high-resolution HLA genotyping to study TCR occurrence patterns. Rather than drawing on any new phenotypic data, the later analysis identified candidate immune exposures from TCR beta sequences and the way those sequences occurred across donors. To decide whether each TCR beta V gene segment behaved as functional or pseudogenic, an earlier analysis of over 500 of the donors relied on high-throughput TCR beta sequencing. Donor age, sex, ethnicity and CMV serostatus were compiled together with the repertoire data. In a later genetic analysis, genome-wide SNP genotypes for about three fifths of the 666 donors were used, and that subset was treated as a discovery cohort. All discovery cohort repertoires had been generated using a single sequencing platform. HLA typing included class I and class II loci at four-digit resolution. The number of donors typed differed by locus, with 629-630 for A, B, C, DRB1 and DQB1, roughly 550 for DQA1, approximately 570 for DPA1, and 400 to 490 for DPB1. Because of strong linkage in the cohort, 4 to 6 DR-DQ haplotypes were treated as single units for association and clustering. Across some 400 genotyped donors of the cohort, an average of approximately 240,000 unique TCR beta nucleotide sequences per donor were sequenced, and roughly a sixth of those sequences were non-productive.

The cohort comprised some 680 healthy bone marrow donors. At the time of sampling, every cohort member was nominally healthy, though immune exposures that went unrecorded were likely present. The donor tested CMV seropositive, placing the donor among the 289 seropositive members of the cohort. A peripheral blood sample was collected from each donor, and TCR beta sequencing was performed on peripheral blood mononuclear cells. The Qiagen DNeasy Blood Extraction Kit was used to extract genomic DNA from the blood cell samples. The germline V gene (reference sequence) sets CDR1 to LNHNV and CDR2 to YYDKDF. The junction shows trimming of 5 bases on V and 8 bases on J, plus 18 bases between the germline ends. The CDR3 holds 14 amino acids from the cysteine to the phenylalanine. Solely the CDR3 DNA is kept, with 42 bases framed from the first base. The library was produced with the immunoSEQ multiplex PCR assay. The multiplex PCR relied on a mix of 60 forward primers for TCR Vbeta segments and 13 reverse primers for TCR Jbeta segments. A multiplex PCR assay on genomic DNA amplified the CDR3 region of rearranged TCR beta genes. On the Illumina HiSeq System, the amplified TCR beta libraries were sequenced as 87-base-pair reads. The original pipeline was this. A later analysis counted about 80 million unique TCR beta chains across the 650 to 800 repertoires, and 10 million to 12 million of these chains were shared by at least two donors. Raw reads were error-corrected and collapsed into unique sequences with a nearest-neighbor algorithm that merged closely related sequences to remove PCR and sequencing errors. V, D and J gene segments were assigned by aligning CDR3 sequences to IMGT reference sequences. Each retained sequence needed at least a six-nucleotide match to both a V gene segment and a J gene segment. Rearrangements were classified as productive when the CDR3 lacked stop codons and remained in frame with V and J, and all other rearrangements were classified as non-productive. Following IMGT convention, CDR3 was defined as the stretch from the second conserved V-encoded cysteine up to the conserved J-encoded phenylalanine. In an earlier analysis of around 600 of the donors, sequences lacking an unambiguous match to a single V gene segment were excluded. An earlier analysis of several hundred of the donors called V segments functional above 56.7% productive rearrangements and segregating when the between-donor standard deviation exceeded 5%. A statistical classification framework was built to diagnose cytomegalovirus status from the catalog of TCR beta chain sequences. In a later analysis, V and J genes were assigned by comparing TCR nucleotide sequences against IMGT/GENE-DB human TR gene sequences. Using the TCRdist pipeline, a later analysis assigned CDR3 sequences along with most-parsimonious VDJ recombination scenarios. In a later analysis, each TCR beta chain was defined by its CDR3 amino acid sequence together with its V-gene family, and reads without a unique V-gene family were excluded. To address suspected cross-contamination and a sequencing artifact, a later analysis removed several hundred highly shared, low-generation-probability nucleotide sequences. In a later analysis, a clonal expansion index was calculated for each public chain from normalized within-repertoire ranks of inferred template counts. A later analysis computed generation probabilities with a VDJ recombination model fitted to out-of-frame rearrangements, and checked the results against IGoR. In a later analysis, TCR-TCR, TCR-HLA and TCR-CMV co-occurrence was scored with hypergeometric tests, and a repertoire-size bias correction was applied to TCR pairs. To estimate false discovery rates, a later analysis permuted the HLA or CMV assignments 20 times. A later analysis grouped co-occurring TCRs with DBSCAN, adding TCRdist sequence similarity when clustering within HLA-allele-positive subsets. Repertoires with fewer than 30,000 or more than 120,000 public chains were left out of co-occurrence clustering, as were five repertoires with anomalous nucleotide sharing. Here the immuneACCESS table is served through TCRdb, limited to in-frame sequences with V and J called. Missing clones are a known gap in these copies; in checked studies unresolved V genes cover under half, and the rest lacks a known reason. V, J and clone size are taken as reported in that table, and D and trimming were inferred from the DNA itself. Counted in this sample were 100,000 to 150,000 clones; 70% to 85% of them appeared once. The ten largest clones add up to approximately 4.2% of the sample.

What the authors observed across the whole study: Most CMV-associated TCR beta chains appeared to be HLA-restricted in a later analysis, and the HLA associations seemed to be driven largely by CMV exposure. Some IMGT-functional V segments, including TRBV6-2 and TRBV6-3, could not be distinguished by the 87-base-pair reads and were therefore excluded. Cytomegalovirus status was reported to be diagnosed by the classifier with high specificity and sensitivity in both the original and validation cohorts. In a later genetic analysis, fewer N-insertions in productive TCRs were reported among donors in an Asian-associated ancestry cluster than the 666-donor mean. In an earlier analysis of some 640 of the donors, most TCR beta V segments were observed in productive rearrangements about 90% or about 30% of the time, broadly matching IMGT annotations. Fewer than 20 rarely observed V segments, including chromosome 9 orphons, were excluded from the earlier analysis of about 500 of the donors because counts were too low. Sequencing depth was assumed to be roughly uniform across donors in the presence/absence analyses, though that assumption may not hold. A few of the identified cytomegalovirus-associated TCR beta chains were confirmed in vitro to be specific for cytomegalovirus antigens. Strong co-occurrence of HLA alleles, especially DR and DQ, made assigning TCR associations to individual alleles difficult. A cluster of highly shared sequence variants was judged likely to represent a technical artifact of the sequencing pipeline. A later genetic analysis associated a missense DCLRE1C variant with V-gene and J-gene trimming of TCR beta chains, and an independent cohort replicated the association. Immune exposure information for the cohort was limited to CMV serostatus. A later analysis found that HLA-associated TCR beta chains were more clonally expanded and had lower generation probabilities than equally common non-associated chains. Because HLA typing was missing for some donors at each locus, association tests included only the typed subset. In a later analysis, about 16,000 TCR beta sequences were associated with specific HLA alleles at a false discovery rate of 0.05. A later analysis found that TCR association rates varied across HLA loci, with DRB1 alleles showing the most associated TCRs and HLA-C alleles the fewest. Only TCR beta chains were sequenced in this cohort, and the absence of alpha or paired-chain data limited detectable features. The authors suggested that the approach could potentially be extended to other disease states and immunological phenotypes. The study gave a list of 150 to 200 TCR beta chains associated with cytomegalovirus. A further reported finding was that TCR beta sequences accurately predicted the HLA-A and HLA-B alleles for most subjects in the first cohort. Across donors, most TCR sequences were observed very rarely, whereas some public TCRs were present in many individuals. Correlated functional status among segregating V segments might be attributable to linkage disequilibrium, but an unknown experimental factor could not be ruled out. In a later analysis, several top co-occurrence clusters were reported to appear linked to parvovirus B19, influenza, CMV and Epstein-Barr virus.

The chain links TRBV15 with TRBJ1-2, with TRBD1 tentatively as D gene (6 bases match). This sequence was found in a male donor in good health and CMV-seropositive. The sequencing sample was made of PBMCs. The DNA sequence is TGTGCCACCAGCGGCCGGACAGTCAAGGGCGGCTACACCTTC. Translated, it gives CATSGRTVKGGYTF.